The 4 T cell receptor beta chains below all came from one sample that was sequenced in a study of blood T cell repertoires in COVID-19. Repertoires were generated with immunoSEQ multiplex PCR, while TCRdb's copy carries only in-frame clones and drops some. This sample carries about 54,000 clones, roughly 85% of them seen once, and the ten largest clones take more than 9.5%. Material: peripheral blood. The receptors derive from a human donor in a cohort sampled during active COVID-19.

This chain links TRBV30 with TRBJ1-5; a weak D match, TRBD1 (5 bases). The V end lost 2 bases, the J end lost 4 bases, and 15 bases lay between the germline ends. The CDR3 runs to 15 residues. From germline, CDR1 is GTSNPN and CDR2 SVGIG (reference sequence). CDR3 nucleotide sequence: TGTGCCTGGAGTTTCGGCAGGGCAGGGAATCAGCCCCAGCATTTT. Protein: CAWSFGRAGNQPQHF. Full variable domain (outside the CDR3, taken from reference TRBV30 and TRBJ1-5): SQTIHQWPATLVQPVGSPLSLECTVEGTSNPNLYWYRQAAGRGLQLLFYSVGIGQISSEVPQNLSASRPQDRQFILSSKKLLLSDSGFYLCAWSFGRAGNQPQHFGDGTRLSIL.

The genes are TRBV6-2 or TRBV6-3 and TRBJ1-5, with D perhaps TRBD1 (6 bases). This CDR3 region has 15 residues. The V gene's germline CDR1 is MNHEY and CDR2 SVGEGT. V shed 0 bases and J shed 11 bases, with 17 bases lying between them. This chain's CDR3 is CASSYSTYRDSAQHF. In nucleotides, the CDR3 is TGTGCCAGCAGTTACTCGACGTACAGGGATTCAGCCCAGCATTTT.

The genes are TRBV5-4 and TRBJ2-2; TRBD2 is a possible D gene (6 bases). Germline lookup yields CDR1 SGHNT and CDR2 YYREEE (reference sequence). CDR3 length: 14 amino acids. Trimming removed 7 bases from V and 5 bases from J, with 15 bases in between. CDR3 DNA sequence: TGTGCCAGCTCCCCGGAGCGGGCTACCGGGGAGCTGTTTTTT. It is translated as CASSPERATGELFF.

The V call is TRBV6-5, the J call TRBJ2-2; D is unclear. Germline loops: CDR1 MNHEY, CDR2 SVGAGI. Trimming took off 2 bases at V and 7 bases at J, with 14 bases between the two ends. The CDR3 contains 15 residues. The DNA of the CDR3 is TGTGCCAGCAGTTACCGCGGTTCGAGGCTCGGGGAGCTGTTTTTT. It specifies CASSYRGSRLGELFF.